This T cell receptor (beta chain) was recovered during a study of shared clonotypes between healthy human individuals. CDR1 is SGHTA, CDR2 FQGNSA, per germline. The CDR3 is made up of 16 amino acids. V was shortened by 5 bases and J by 2 bases, with 18 bases between the two germline ends. Sequencing used immunoSEQ multiplex PCR; TCRdb keeps in-frame clones, though not all of them. The data hold about 1 million clones, with 75% observed a single time. The rearrangement links TRBV7-2 to TRBJ1-1; D is ambiguous. This receptor was obtained from a man between 18 and 35 years old in good health. The material sequenced was memory CD4+ T cells sorted from blood. Stated subset: CD45RA-negative fraction. DNA for the CDR3: TGTGCCAGCAGCCCCAGCTCTGTGGTTACTAACACTGAAGCTTTCTTT. It is translated as CASSPSSVVTNTEAFF.